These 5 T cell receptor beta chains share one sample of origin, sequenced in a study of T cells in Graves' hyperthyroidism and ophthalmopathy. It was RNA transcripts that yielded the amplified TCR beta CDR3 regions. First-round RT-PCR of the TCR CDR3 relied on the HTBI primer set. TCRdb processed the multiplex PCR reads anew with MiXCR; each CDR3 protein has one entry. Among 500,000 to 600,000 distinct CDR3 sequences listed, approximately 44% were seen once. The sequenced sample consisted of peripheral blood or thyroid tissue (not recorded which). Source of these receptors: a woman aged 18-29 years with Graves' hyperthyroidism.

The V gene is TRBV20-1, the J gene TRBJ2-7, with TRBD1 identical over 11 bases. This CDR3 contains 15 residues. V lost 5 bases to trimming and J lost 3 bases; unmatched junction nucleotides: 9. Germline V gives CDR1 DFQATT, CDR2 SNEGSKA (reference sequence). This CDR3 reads CSAGLGTGGIYEQYF. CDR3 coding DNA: TGCAGTGCTGGTTTGGGGACAGGGGGTATCTACGAGCAGTACTTC.

The CDR3 loop reads CASSSGGALETQYF. DNA for the CDR3: TGTGCCAGCAGCTCAGGGGGCGCGTTGGAGACCCAGTACTTC. This chain connects TRBV7-2 to TRBJ2-5; 8 nucleotides line up with TRBD1. The germline gives CDR1 SGHTA, CDR2 FQGNSA. The CDR3 loop spans 14 amino acids. The trim removed 4 bases at V and 5 bases at J, leaving 6 bases unmatched.

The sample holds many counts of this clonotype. The DNA for the CDR3 is TGTGCCAGCAGGCGACAGCTTTCCTACGAGCAGTACTTC. This encodes CASRRQLSYEQYF. The chain combines TRBV9 with TRBJ2-7; a weak D match, TRBD1 (5 bases). V lost 5 bases and J lost 1, with 10 bases in between. Germline values: CDR1 SGDLS, CDR2 YYNGEE. This CDR3 comprises 13 residues.

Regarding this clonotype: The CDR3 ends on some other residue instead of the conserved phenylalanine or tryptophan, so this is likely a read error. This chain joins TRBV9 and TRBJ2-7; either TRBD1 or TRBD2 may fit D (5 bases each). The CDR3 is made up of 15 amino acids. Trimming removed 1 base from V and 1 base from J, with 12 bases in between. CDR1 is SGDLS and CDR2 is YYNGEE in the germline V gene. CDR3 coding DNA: TGTGCCAGCAGCGTATCGGGACGGTTGTCCTACGAGCAGTACTGC. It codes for CASSVSGRLSYEQYC.

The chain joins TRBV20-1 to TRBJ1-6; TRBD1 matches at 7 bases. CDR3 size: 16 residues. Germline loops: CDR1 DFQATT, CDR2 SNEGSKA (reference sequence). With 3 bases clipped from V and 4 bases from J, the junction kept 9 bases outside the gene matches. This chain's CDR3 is CSASLERQGYNSPLHF. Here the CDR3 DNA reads TGCAGTGCTAGTCTAGAGCGACAGGGATATAATTCACCCCTCCACTTT.